This T cell receptor beta chain was identified during a study of shared clonotypes between healthy human individuals. Some clones are missing from TCRdb's copy, which holds only in-frame ones; the method was immunoSEQ multiplex PCR. The data show a few million clones, more than 85% seen once. The CDR3 runs 13 residues. Germline V gene data show CDR1 as SQVTM and CDR2 as ANQGSEA. Between the trimmed V and J ends, which lost 6 bases and 3 bases, there was a span of 14 bases. This receptor was obtained from a man aged 18 to 30 in good health. Some clones in this sample may be carry-over from other donors' samples. The material sequenced was naive CD4+ T cells from PBMCs. Subset described: CD45RA+ positively selected. The V gene is TRBV29-1, the J gene TRBJ1-2, with D perhaps TRBD1 (6 bases). CDR3 region: CSVTQGNDYGYTF. The CDR3 DNA sequence: TGCAGCGTCACGCAGGGGAACGACTATGGCTACACCTTC.